Shown below are 27 T cell receptor beta chains from a single sample sequenced in a study of beta chain features in type 1 diabetes. The whole isolated RNA underwent reverse transcription, so sequencing captured expressed TCRB transcripts. Sequenced by immunoSEQ multiplex PCR; TCRdb stores in-frame clones only, minus some. In the table there are around 360,000 clones, approximately 12% of which are singletons. General study results and limits: People with Type 1 diabetes carried modestly yet significantly shorter TCRB CDR3s in all four CD4+ subsets.

No antigen has been assigned to these receptors. Material for sequencing was naive CD4+ T cells from blood. The receptor set was obtained from a woman in her late teens or twenties with type 1 diabetes.

The chain recombines TRBV7-9 with TRBJ2-7; 12 bases fit TRBD2. The germline CDR1 and CDR2 sequences are SEHNR and FQNEAQ (reference sequence). The V gene end was trimmed by 5 bases and the J gene end by 3 bases; junction bases not matched to a gene: 2. This CDR3 is built from 14 residues. CDR3 sequence reads: CASSQLAGGYEQYF. Here the CDR3 DNA reads TGTGCCAGCAGCCAACTAGCGGGAGGCTACGAGCAGTACTTC.

The chain combines TRBV19 with TRBJ2-1, with D possibly TRBD2 on 6 matching bases. Trimming pared 5 bases from V and 7 bases from J, leaving 15 bases between. Germline V gives CDR1 LNHDA, CDR2 SQIVND (reference sequence). This CDR3 spans 14 amino acids. The CDR3 coding sequence is TGTGCCAGTAGTCCGAATCCGGGGGTTAATGAGCAGTTCTTC. Amino acids: CASSPNPGVNEQFF.

This clone was seen a handful of times. V is TRBV30 and J is TRBJ1-5; no definite D call. The CDR3 contains 17 residues. From germline, CDR1 is GTSNPN and CDR2 SVGIG (reference sequence). Trimming pared 2 bases from V and 0 bases from J, leaving 17 bases between. The CDR3 coding sequence is TGTGCCTGGAGTCGTGGACTCCGACGATATAGCAATCAGCCCCAGCATTTT. Translating gives CAWSRGLRRYSNQPQHF.

CDR3 in amino acids: CAWRKRFDEQYF. CDR3 in DNA: TGTGCCTGGAGGAAGAGGTTCGACGAGCAGTACTTC. The chain carries TRBV30 and TRBJ2-7; D not resolved. V gave up 3 bases and J gave up 5 bases, with 11 bases separating them. Germline V lookup: CDR1 GTSNPN, CDR2 SVGIG (reference sequence). The CDR3 loop spans 12 amino acids.

V gene TRBV18 combines with J gene TRBJ1-5, with 7 bases fitting TRBD1. Germline CDR1 KGHSH, CDR2 LQKENI. The CDR3 totals 13 residues. V gave up 3 bases and J gave up 4 bases; unmatched junction bases: 0. CDR3 in amino acids: CASSPGQNQPQHF. As DNA, the CDR3 is TGTGCCAGCTCACCGGGACAGAATCAGCCCCAGCATTTT.

The V call is TRBV28, the J call TRBJ2-4, with D unresolved. CDR3 length: 16 amino acids. Germline CDR1 reads MDHEN; CDR2 reads SYDVKM. Trimming cost V 3 bases and J 0 bases, with 12 bases left between them. CDR3 protein: CASSLGSLLAKNIQYF. In DNA form, the CDR3 reads TGTGCCAGCAGTTTGGGCAGCCTGCTAGCCAAAAACATTCAGTACTTC.

The J gene is TRBJ1-5, the V gene TRBV27, with 7 nucleotides matching TRBD1. J was trimmed by 7 bases and V by 6 bases; bases with no gene match: 9. Germline values: CDR1 MNHEY, CDR2 SMNVEV (reference sequence). The CDR3 runs to 14 residues. The CDR3 is CASRPDRMGQPQHF. For the CDR3, the DNA is TGTGCCAGCAGACCGGACAGGATGGGACAGCCCCAGCATTTT.

This clone was observed a handful of times. The chain joins TRBV5-1 to TRBJ2-1, with 8 bases lining up with TRBD2. J lost 2 bases, V lost 6 bases, and 7 bases had no gene match. CDR1 is SGHRS and CDR2 is YFSETQ in the germline V gene. The CDR3 is made up of 15 amino acids. Here the CDR3 reads CASTPSGGPYNEQFF. The CDR3 DNA reads as TGCGCCAGCACCCCCTCGGGAGGGCCCTACAATGAGCAGTTCTTC.

The rearrangement links TRBV5-1 to TRBJ2-1; no reliable D call. Germline CDR1 reads SGHRS; CDR2 reads YFSETQ. CDR3 length: 11 amino acids. Between the trimmed V and J ends, which lost 1 base and 9 bases, there was a span of 5 bases. The CDR3 sequence is CASSLSLEQFF. CDR3 nucleotide sequence: TGCGCCAGCAGCTTGTCCCTTGAGCAGTTCTTC.

The J gene is TRBJ2-7, the V gene TRBV2; 9 nucleotides align to TRBD1. Unmatched junction bases numbered 15, after V lost 10 bases and J lost 2 bases. The CDR3 is 16 amino acids. The germline CDR1 and CDR2 sequences are SNHLY and FYNNEI. The CDR3 reads CATERGPQGAPYEQYF. CDR3 nucleotide sequence: TGTGCCACCGAAAGGGGACCACAGGGGGCCCCCTACGAGCAGTACTTC.

This clone was observed a few times. This rearrangement joins TRBV5-4 to TRBJ2-5, with 8 bases aligning to TRBD1. The CDR3 has 14 residues. Trimming removed 2 bases from V and 3 bases from J; junction bases left unmatched: 3. The germline V gene encodes CDR1 SGHNT and CDR2 YYREEE (reference sequence). CDR3: CASSFLDREETQYF. The CDR3 bases are TGTGCCAGCAGCTTCCTGGACAGGGAAGAGACCCAGTACTTC.

This clone occurred a few times. The rearrangement joins TRBV30 to TRBJ1-4; a weak D match, TRBD1 (5 bases). The V end lost 0 bases, the J end lost 7 bases, and 12 bases lay between the germline ends. Germline CDR1 GTSNPN, CDR2 SVGIG (reference sequence). The CDR3 totals 14 residues. The CDR3 spells CAWSVPGRGEKLFF. The CDR3 DNA is TGTGCCTGGAGTGTACCAGGGAGGGGTGAAAAACTGTTTTTT.

The chain joins TRBV29-1 to TRBJ2-7, with a tentative D call TRBD1 (6 bases). The CDR3 has 12 amino acids. The V end was cut by 1 base, the J end by 5 bases, with 9 bases between. CDR1 SQVTM and CDR2 ANQGSEA come from the germline V gene. CDR3 loop: CSVEAPGDEQYF. Here the CDR3 DNA reads TGCAGCGTTGAAGCCCCAGGGGACGAGCAGTACTTC.

This clone was recorded a few times. The chain employs TRBV9 and TRBJ2-3; the match to TRBD1 covers 7 bases. Germline V gene data show CDR1 as SGDLS and CDR2 as YYNGEE. The CDR3 covers 14 residues. Trimming cost V 3 bases and J 6 bases; bases outside gene matches: 7. CDR3 in amino acids: CASSDGQVRDTQYF. The CDR3 DNA reads as TGTGCCAGCAGCGATGGACAGGTACGCGATACGCAGTATTTT. Full variable domain (rest looked up from reference TRBV9 and TRBJ2-3): DSGVTQTPKHLITATGQRVTLRCSPRSGDLSVYWYQQSLDQGLQFLIQYYNGEERAKGNILERFSAQQFPDLHSELNLSSLELGDSALYFCASSDGQVRDTQYFGPGTRLTVL.

This clone was picked up a small number of times. The chain is built from TRBV7-9 and TRBJ1-2; D is uncertain. Trimming removed 2 bases from V and 7 bases from J, with 5 bases in between. This CDR3 comprises 11 residues. Germline V gene sequence: CDR1 SEHNR, CDR2 FQNEAQ (reference sequence). CDR3 region: CASSLNLGYTF. The CDR3 coding sequence is TGTGCCAGCAGCTTAAATCTTGGCTACACCTTC.

DNA of the CDR3: TGTGCCAGCAGCTTCCCGGACAGAATCACTTTAGGAGGCTACACCTTC. This encodes CASSFPDRITLGGYTF. V usage is TRBV5-4 and J usage is TRBJ1-2; D is perhaps TRBD1 (6 bases). CDR1 and CDR2 (germline): SGHNT, YYREEE (reference sequence). V was pared by 2 bases and J by 8 bases, with 22 bases between. This CDR3 region has 16 residues.

The chain employs TRBV28 and TRBJ2-7, with D hard to call. This CDR3 spans 11 amino acids. Germline values: CDR1 MDHEN, CDR2 SYDVKM. Trimming left V 7 bases short and J 3 bases short, with 7 bases between. CDR3 nucleotides: TGTGCCAGCACAGGTTACTACGAGCAGTACTTC. Protein: CASTGYYEQYF.

The chain combines TRBV7-9 with TRBJ2-7, with 12 bases aligning to TRBD2. CDR1 is SEHNR, CDR2 FQNEAQ, per germline (reference sequence). V lost 0 bases, J lost 2 bases, and 5 bases stayed unmatched. The CDR3 is 17 residues long. Written as DNA, the CDR3 is TGTGCCAGCAGCTTAGCGCGGGCTAGCGGGGGGGCCTACGAGCAGTACTTC. Translating it yields CASSLARASGGAYEQYF. Looking up the rest from reference TRBV7-9 and TRBJ2-7 gives the full variable domain: DTGVSQNPRHKITKRGQNVTFRCDPISEHNRLYWYRQTLGQGPEFLTYFQNEAQLEKSRLLSDRFSAERPKGSFSTLEIQRTEQGDSAMYLCASSLARASGGAYEQYFGPGTRLTVT.

This chain uses TRBV10-3 with TRBJ1-3; weak D call: TRBD1 (6 bases). This CDR3 is 15 amino acids long. V lost 7 bases and J 2 bases, leaving 15 bases between the germline ends. The germline V gene has CDR1 ENHRY and CDR2 SYGVKD. CDR3 residues: CAITGTSNTGNTIYF. CDR3 DNA sequence: TGTGCCATCACCGGGACAAGCAATACTGGAAACACCATATATTTT.

The genes are TRBV13 and TRBJ1-4; 7 nucleotides align to TRBD1. With V trimmed by 5 bases and J by 10 bases, 7 bases remained unmatched. This CDR3 contains 13 residues. In germline, CDR1 is PRHDT, CDR2 FYEKMQ (reference sequence). The CDR3 region is CASSTGQAGKLFF. For the CDR3, the DNA is TGTGCCAGCAGCACAGGACAGGCGGGAAAACTGTTTTTT.

The genes are TRBV7-9 and TRBJ2-1, with 7 bases lining up with TRBD1. Trimming cost V 8 bases and J 0 bases; bases outside gene matches: 4. Germline values: CDR1 SEHNR, CDR2 FQNEAQ (reference sequence). The CDR3 contains 14 residues. The CDR3 here is CASVWDSSYNEQFF. CDR3 sequence (DNA): TGTGCCAGCGTTTGGGACAGCTCCTACAATGAGCAGTTCTTC.

This chain uses TRBV7-8 with TRBJ2-3; tentatively, D is TRBD1 (5 bases). In germline, CDR1 is SGHVS, CDR2 FQNEAQ. Trimming pared 1 base from V and 0 bases from J, leaving 11 bases between. The CDR3 totals 16 residues. This CDR3 reads CASSLEGWGSTDTQYF. DNA of the CDR3: TGTGCCAGCAGCTTAGAGGGGTGGGGCAGCACAGATACGCAGTATTTT.

The rearrangement joins TRBV28 to TRBJ2-1; D gene uncertain. The germline CDR1 and CDR2 sequences are MDHEN and SYDVKM. Trimming removed 5 bases from V and 7 bases from J, with 3 bases in between. The CDR3 has 10 amino acids. CDR3 coding DNA: TGTGCCAGCAGTCATAATGAGCAGTTCTTC. This sequence encodes CASSHNEQFF.

The CDR3 spells CASSIDQAPVGGRVDEQFF. CDR3 nucleotide sequence: TGTGCCAGTAGTATAGATCAGGCCCCAGTCGGCGGGAGGGTCGATGAGCAGTTCTTC. The chain is built from TRBV19 and TRBJ2-1; 9 bases fit TRBD2. V lost 0 bases, J lost 8 bases, and 17 bases stayed unmatched. The CDR3 is made up of 19 amino acids. Per germline, CDR1 LNHDA and CDR2 SQIVND (reference sequence).

V gene TRBV4-3 combines with J gene TRBJ1-2, with a possible D match to TRBD1 (5 bases). The CDR3 covers 14 residues. The germline CDR1 and CDR2 sequences are LGHNA and YSLEER. V gave up 4 bases and J gave up 7 bases, with 16 bases separating them. This chain's CDR3 is CASSPPDSPGGYTF. In DNA form, the CDR3 reads TGCGCCAGCAGCCCCCCTGACAGCCCCGGTGGCTACACCTTC.

This clone has a handful of counts. The chain joins TRBV5-1 to TRBJ1-4; D is unclear. Between the trimmed V and J ends, which lost 1 base and 5 bases, there was a span of 9 bases. The CDR3 has 14 amino acids. Germline V gives CDR1 SGHRS, CDR2 YFSETQ. The CDR3 nucleotides read TGCGCCAGCAGCTTGTCTTCTTTGAATGAAAAACTGTTTTTT. Residues: CASSLSSLNEKLFF.

The V gene is TRBV30, the J gene TRBJ1-1; 11 positions agree with TRBD1. Losses at the gene ends were 2 bases for V and 1 base for J; bases not matched to a gene: 6. The germline CDR1 and CDR2 sequences are GTSNPN and SVGIG (reference sequence). The CDR3 runs 16 residues. The CDR3, as DNA: TGTGCCTGGAGTTCGGGACAGGGGGTTCGGAACACTGAAGCTTTCTTT. Amino acid sequence: CAWSSGQGVRNTEAFF.